The source of this T cell receptor beta chain is a study of graft-versus-host responses after intestinal transplantation. As for the study in general: Anti-thymocyte globulin was used for induction in all recipients, who then took tacrolimus and steroids for approximately three years. Overall study findings and caveats: HvG clone declines early post-transplant were associated with peak circulating GvH levels. Within the allografts of patients who had graft-donor T cell macrochimerism, graft-versus-host to host-versus-graft clonal ratios were high.

Turning to this clone: Its antigen is unknown.

Trimming left V 0 bases short and J 0 bases short, with 6 bases between. CDR1 and CDR2 from the germline V gene are SGHRS and YFSETQ. This CDR3 has 15 residues. Repertoires were generated with immunoSEQ multiplex PCR, while TCRdb's copy carries only in-frame clones and drops some. The repertoire consists of roughly 10,000 clones, with approximately 94% occurring once and the leading ten covering 2% to 2.5%. The sample in question was PBMCs, obtained 8 days after intestinal transplant. This clonotype originated in a human patient who received an intestinal transplant, so some T cells may come from the graft donor. The chain has TRBV5-1 and TRBJ1-4; D gene uncertain. CDR3 DNA: TGCGCCAGCAGCTTGGTTGTCGCAACTAATGAAAAACTGTTTTTT. This translates into CASSLVVATNEKLFF.